This TCR beta chain was documented in a study of cytomegalovirus exposure and HLA in healthy donors. General study points: TCR clusters originating in the first cohort tended to co-occur in the roughly 110 validation repertoires, according to a later analysis. Among TCR beta chains, those listed as cytomegalovirus-associated numbered some 170. Across donors, most TCRs were seen rarely, yet some public ones were widespread.

Measured with immunoSEQ multiplex PCR; TCRdb has only the in-frame clones, and not every one. This table holds 100,000 to 120,000 clones, approximately 90% found once. Details on this clone: Its specificity is unknown.

Separate from the roughly 700-subject first cohort was the approximately 110-subject validation cohort, to which the donors belonged. Germline V gene sequence: CDR1 ENHRY, CDR2 SYGVKD. V was cut by 0 bases and J by 3 bases, with 15 bases left in between. The CDR3 has 17 residues. V usage is TRBV10-3 and J usage is TRBJ2-1; D is possibly TRBD2 (5 bases). Material for sequencing was PBMCs. This receptor was obtained from a woman aged 30 to 39 in good health and CMV-seropositive. The CDR3, as DNA: TGTGCCATCAGTGAGTCTTCACTCCCGGGGTTCTACAATGAGCAGTTCTTC. Protein product: CAISESSLPGFYNEQFF.